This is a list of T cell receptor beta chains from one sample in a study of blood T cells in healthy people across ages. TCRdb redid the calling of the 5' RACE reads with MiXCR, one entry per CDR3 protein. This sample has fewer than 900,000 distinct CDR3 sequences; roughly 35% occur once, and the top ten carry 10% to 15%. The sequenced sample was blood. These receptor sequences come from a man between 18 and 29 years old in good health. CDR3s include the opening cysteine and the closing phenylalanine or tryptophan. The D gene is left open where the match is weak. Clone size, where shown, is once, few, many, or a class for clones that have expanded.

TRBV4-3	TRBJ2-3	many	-	TGCGCCAGCAGCCAAGATGGGCTAGTGAAGGATACGCAGTATTTT	CASSQDGLVKDTQYF
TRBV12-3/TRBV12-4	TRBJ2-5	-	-	TGTGCCAGCAGAGGGGGGGCCCGCGTCGAGACCCAGTACTTC	CASRGGARVETQYF
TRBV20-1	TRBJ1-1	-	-	TGCAGTGCTAGGAGGATTGGGACTGAAGCTTTCTTT	CSARRIGTEAFF
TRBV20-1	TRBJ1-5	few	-	TGCAGTGCTAGTGTGGGGTATAGGCAGCCCCAGCATTTT	CSASVGYRQPQHF
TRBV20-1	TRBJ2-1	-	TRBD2	TGCAGTGCGGATAGCGGGGGGGATAATGAGCAGTTCTTC	CSADSGGDNEQFF
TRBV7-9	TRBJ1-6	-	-	TGTGCCAGCAGCCCGCGACAGAATTCACCCCTCCACTTT	CASSPRQNSPLHF
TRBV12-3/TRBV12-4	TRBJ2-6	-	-	TGTGCCAGCAGCCCTTCGGGCTCTGGGGCCAACGTCCTGACTTTC	CASSPSGSGANVLTF
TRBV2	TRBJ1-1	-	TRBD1	TGTGCCAGCATCCTTGGGACAGGGGGCATGAACACTGAAGCTTTCTTT	CASILGTGGMNTEAFF
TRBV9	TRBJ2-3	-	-	TGTGCCAGCAGCAGGGACGGAGGCACAGATACGCAGTATTTT	CASSRDGGTDTQYF
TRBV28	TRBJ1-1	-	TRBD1	TGTGCCAGCAGTTTTTCACGGACAGGGCAAAACACTGAAGCTTTCTTT	CASSFSRTGQNTEAFF
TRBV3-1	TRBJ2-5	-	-	TGTGCCAGCGTCCCAGGCGGACTGATCCAAGAGACCCAGTACTTC	CASVPGGLIQETQYF
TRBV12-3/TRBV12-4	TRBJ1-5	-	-	TGTGCCAGCAGACCAGAGGGGTGGGATCAGCCCCAGCATTTT	CASRPEGWDQPQHF
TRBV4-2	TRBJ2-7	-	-	TGTGCCAGCAGCCAAGACCGGGACTTCTACGAGCAGTACTTC	CASSQDRDFYEQYF
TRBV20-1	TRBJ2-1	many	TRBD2	TGCAGTGCTGAGTCCCCCGGGACTAGCGGGGGGAAGTACAATGAGCAGTTCTTC	CSAESPGTSGGKYNEQFF
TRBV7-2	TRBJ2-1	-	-	TGTGCCAGCAGCACCACCATTAATGAGCAGTTCTTC	CASSTTINEQFF
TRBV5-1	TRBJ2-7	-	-	TGCGCCAGCAGCATTACTACCCTCCGGAGCAATAAGCAGTACTTC	CASSITTLRSNKQYF
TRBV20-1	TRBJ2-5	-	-	TGCAGTGCTAGAGCCCAGGACTATCAAGAGACCCAGTACTTC	CSARAQDYQETQYF
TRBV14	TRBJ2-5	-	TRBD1	TGTGCCAGCAGCCAGGTCCAGGGGGCGAGAAATGAGCAGTACTTC	CASSQVQGARNEQYF
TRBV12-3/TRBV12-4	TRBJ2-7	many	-	TGTGCCAGCAGTGGACCCCGCGACGAGCAGTACTTC	CASSGPRDEQYF
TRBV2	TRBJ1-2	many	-	TGTGCCAGCAGTGAAGTGGGACGGGGAGGCTACACCTTC	CASSEVGRGGYTF
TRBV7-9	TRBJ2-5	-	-	TGTGCCAGCAGCTTACCTCTTGGGGGGTTCGAAGAGACCCAGTACTTC	CASSLPLGGFEETQYF
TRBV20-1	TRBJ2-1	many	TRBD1	TGCAGTGCTAGGTTGACAGGGAAGGATGAGCAGTTCTTC	CSARLTGKDEQFF
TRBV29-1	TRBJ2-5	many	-	TGCAGCGTTGAAGGACTCGAGGGGTTTGAGACCCAGTACTTC	CSVEGLEGFETQYF
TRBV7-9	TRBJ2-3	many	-	TGTGCCAGCAGCCAAACCGACCTCCGAAGCACAGATACGCAGTATTTT	CASSQTDLRSTDTQYF
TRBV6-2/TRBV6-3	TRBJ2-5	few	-	TGTGCCAGCAGTTACTCGATCGGCCAGGGGAGCTGGGAGCAGTACTTC	CASSYSIGQGSWEQYF
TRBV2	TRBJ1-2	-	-	TGTGCCAGCAGTGTGACAGATAACTATGGCTACACCTTC	CASSVTDNYGYTF
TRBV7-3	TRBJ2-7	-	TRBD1	TGTGCCAGCAGCTTGGGACAGGGTCCCCACGAGCAGTACTTC	CASSLGQGPHEQYF
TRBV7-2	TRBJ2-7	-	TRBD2	TGTGCCAGCAGCCTGAGCGGGGGGGGAATAAGCGAGCAGTACTTC	CASSLSGGGISEQYF
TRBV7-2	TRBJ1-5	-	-	TGTGCCAGCAGCTTAGACGGGGTTGGCAATCAGCCCCAGCATTTT	CASSLDGVGNQPQHF
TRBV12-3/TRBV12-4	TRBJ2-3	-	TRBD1	TGTGCCAGCAGCAACGGGACAGGCGTGGGTGCAGATACGCAATATTTT	CASSNGTGVGADTQYF
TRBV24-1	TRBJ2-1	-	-	TGTGCCACCAGTGGACGCCAGACCAATGAGCAGTTCTTC	CATSGRQTNEQFF
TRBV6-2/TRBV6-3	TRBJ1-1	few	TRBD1	TGTGCCAGCAGTTATAGAGGGGGCGCTTTCTTT	CASSYRGGAFF
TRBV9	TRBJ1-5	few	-	TGTGCCAGCAGCCCAAAGGCGGGACCGAATCAGCCCCAGCATTTT	CASSPKAGPNQPQHF
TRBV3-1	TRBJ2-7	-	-	TGTGCCAGCAGCCCCCGAACCTACGAGCAGTACTTC	CASSPRTYEQYF
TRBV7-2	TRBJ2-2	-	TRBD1	TGTGCCAGCAGCTTAGGGGGACAGGCCGGGGAGCTGTTTTTT	CASSLGGQAGELFF
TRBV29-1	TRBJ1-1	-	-	TGCAGCGTTGGGCCCCCCTCCGGGACAGAAGCTTTCTTT	CSVGPPSGTEAFF
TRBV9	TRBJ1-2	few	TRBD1	TGTGCCAGCAGCGGACTCCGGGACAGCAATACTAACTATGGCTACACCTTC	CASSGLRDSNTNYGYTF
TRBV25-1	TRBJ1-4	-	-	TGTGCCGGCAGTGACCCTGGAACAACTAATGAAAAACTGTTTTTT	CAGSDPGTTNEKLFF
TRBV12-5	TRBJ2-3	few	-	TGTGCTAGTGGTTTGGACGGTGGGGGCTCCACAGATACGCAGTATTTT	CASGLDGGGSTDTQYF
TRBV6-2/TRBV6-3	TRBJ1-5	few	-	TGTGCCAGCAGGCCGCTGCAGAGAAATCAGCCCCAGCATTTT	CASRPLQRNQPQHF
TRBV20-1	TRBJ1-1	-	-	TGCAGTGCTAAGGGGCGCACTGAAGCTTTCTTT	CSAKGRTEAFF
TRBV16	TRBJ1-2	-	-	TGTGCCAGCAGCCTTTCACCCAGAGGCTACACCTTC	CASSLSPRGYTF
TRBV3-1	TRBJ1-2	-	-	TGTGCCAGCAGCTCCGTGGTCAGGGGCGGTGGCTACACCTTC	CASSSVVRGGGYTF
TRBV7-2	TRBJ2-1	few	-	TGTGCCAGCAGCTTAGTGGCTAGGGCAGAATGGGACAATGAGCAGTTCTTC	CASSLVARAEWDNEQFF
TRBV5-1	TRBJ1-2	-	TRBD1	TGCGCCAGCAGCTTGGGACAGGGAACAGATGGCTACACCTTC	CASSLGQGTDGYTF
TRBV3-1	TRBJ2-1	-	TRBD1	TGTGCCAGCAGCCAAGATGGGACAGGTTTTTACAATGAGCAGTTCTTC	CASSQDGTGFYNEQFF
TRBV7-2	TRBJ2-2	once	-	TGTGCCAGCCGCCCCTGGGGAGGAACCGGGGAGCTGTTTTTT	CASRPWGGTGELFF
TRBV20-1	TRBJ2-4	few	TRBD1	TGCAGTGCTAGAGATTATGAGGGGACAGGCCTAGCCAAAAACATTCAGTACTTC	CSARDYEGTGLAKNIQYF
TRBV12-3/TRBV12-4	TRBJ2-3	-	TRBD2	TGTGCCAGCAGTTTAGGGCGGGGGGCAGATACGCAGTATTTT	CASSLGRGADTQYF
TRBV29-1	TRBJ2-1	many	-	TGCAGCGTTGATGGGGCAGACGCCTACAATGAGCAGTTCTTC	CSVDGADAYNEQFF
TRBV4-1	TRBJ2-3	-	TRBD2	TGCGCCAGCAGCCAAATAGCGGGAGGGTCAGATACGCAGTATTTT	CASSQIAGGSDTQYF
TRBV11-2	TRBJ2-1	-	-	TGTGCCAGCAGCTTAATTGTGGGAGTTGAGCAGTTCTTC	CASSLIVGVEQFF
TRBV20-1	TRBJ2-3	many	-	TGCAGTGCTAGCCCCCATCGGAAGAGAGATACGCAGTATTTT	CSASPHRKRDTQYF
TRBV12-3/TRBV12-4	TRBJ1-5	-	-	TGTGCCACAGCTATGGCTGGGATGGGGAATCAGCCCCAGCATTTT	CATAMAGMGNQPQHF
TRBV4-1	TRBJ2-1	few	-	TGCGCCAGCAGCCTCCCGGTCGGGAGCAATGAGCAGTTCTTC	CASSLPVGSNEQFF
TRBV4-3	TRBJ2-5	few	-	TGCGCCAGCAGCCAAGATTTTGGGGGCGCTCGAGAGACCCAGTACTTC	CASSQDFGGARETQYF
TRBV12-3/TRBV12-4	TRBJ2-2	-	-	TGTGCCAGCAGTTTACGACCGGGGGACACCGGGGAGCTGTTTTTT	CASSLRPGDTGELFF
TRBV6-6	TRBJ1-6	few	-	TGTGCCAGCAGTTATTCGACCGGAGGACCTAATTCACCCCTCCACTTT	CASSYSTGGPNSPLHF
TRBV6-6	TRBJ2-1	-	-	TGTGCCAGCAGTTACCGGGCTAGCTCCCATGAGCAGTTCTTC	CASSYRASSHEQFF
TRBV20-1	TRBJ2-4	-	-	TGCAGTGCTAGATATGAGCTAGCCAAAAACATTCAGTACTTC	CSARYELAKNIQYF